This T cell receptor (beta chain) emerged from a study of beta chain features in type 1 diabetes. Overall study: All samples yielded some 100,000,000 examined sorted cells.

There are 14 residues in the CDR3. J gave up 5 bases and V 4 bases, and 5 bases lay outside the gene matches. Looked up from germline, CDR1 is ENHRY and CDR2 is SYGVKD. Study conclusions and caveats: A potential influence of HLA type upon TCRB rearrangement remained unresolved herein. In all four CD4+ subsets, TCRB CDR3 length was significantly, moderately reduced in type 1 diabetes. Cells carrying high TCR expression could end up over-represented when cDNA is sequenced.

This clone was seen many times. What it recognizes is unknown. TCRB transcripts that were expressed got sequenced, as all of the isolated RNA had been reverse transcribed. Naive, central memory and regulatory T cell samples yielded about 4 million reads on average. Sequencing was performed with immunoSEQ multiplex PCR; in TCRdb, only in-frame clones are kept and a portion is missing. The sample includes 120,000 or so clones, 15% to 20% seen only once; the top ten take roughly 2.6%. The sequence came from a man between 18 and 29 years old with type 1 diabetes. The chain uses TRBV10-3 and TRBJ2-1, with 7 bases fitting TRBD2. The sample consisted of central memory CD4+ T cells from blood. CDR3 residues: CAISAGTTHNEQFF. In nucleotides, the CDR3 is TGTGCCATCAGTGCCGGGACTACCCACAATGAGCAGTTCTTC.